These 20 T cell receptor beta chains came from one sample sequenced in a study of T cell changes during pregnancy in multiple sclerosis. Repertoires were generated with immunoSEQ multiplex PCR, while TCRdb's copy carries only in-frame clones and drops some. Here the sample spans about 73,000 clones, around 92% being singletons. The sample here was peripheral blood, taken in the third trimester of pregnancy. The receptors originated from a female donor in good health, enrolled as a control in a pregnancy study.

V and J are TRBV4-1 and TRBJ2-2; 7 nucleotides align to TRBD1. Germline lookup yields CDR1 MGHRA and CDR2 YSYEKL. The CDR3 is made up of 15 amino acids. V lost 3 bases and J lost 1; bases outside the gene matches: 2. CDR3 in amino acids: CASSHRTGNTGELFF. The CDR3 nucleotides are TGCGCCAGCAGCCATCGGACAGGGAACACCGGGGAGCTGTTTTTT.

The chain recombines TRBV6-1 with TRBJ2-1, with 9 bases lining up with TRBD1. J gave up 4 bases and V 2 bases, and 3 bases lay outside the gene matches. Germline V gene sequence: CDR1 MNHNS, CDR2 SASEGT. The CDR3 spans 15 residues. The CDR3 DNA sequence: TGTGCCAGCAGTGAATTAGGACAGGGGTACAATGAGCAGTTCTTC. Protein sequence: CASSELGQGYNEQFF.

The genes are TRBV2 and TRBJ2-7; D may be TRBD2 (6 bases). The CDR3 consists of 14 residues. Trimming took off 10 bases at V and 0 bases at J, with 16 bases between the two ends. The germline V gene has CDR1 SNHLY and CDR2 FYNNEI. CDR3 sequence: CAMEGLSDSYEQYF. CDR3 DNA: TGTGCCATGGAGGGACTTTCGGACTCCTACGAGCAGTACTTC. Variable domain in full (rest from reference TRBV2 and TRBJ2-7): EPEVTQTPSHQVTQMGQEVILRCVPISNHLYFYWYRQILGQKVEFLVSFYNNEISEKSEIFDDQFSVERPDGSNFTLKIRSTKLEDSAMYFCAMEGLSDSYEQYFGPGTRLTVT.

The chain carries TRBV14 and TRBJ2-7; no definite D call. Germline CDR1 reads SGHDN; CDR2 reads FVKESK. CDR3 length: 13 amino acids. V lost 4 bases and J 6 bases, leaving 13 bases between the germline ends. Here the CDR3 DNA reads TGTGCCAGCAGCCTAACCCCCCTCGGCGAGCAGTACTTC. Translation: CASSLTPLGEQYF.

CDR3 loop: CASSQSPVSASTDTQYF. The CDR3 region has the DNA TGCGCCAGCAGTCAATCGCCCGTGAGCGCTAGCACAGATACGCAGTATTTT. The V gene is TRBV23-1, the J gene TRBJ2-3; D is unclear. TRBV23-1 is filed as an ORF, its function uncertain. The ends were cut back, 0 bases at V and 0 bases at J, with 13 bases in the middle. The CDR3 extends over 17 amino acids.

The chain uses TRBV4-1 and TRBJ1-5; the D gene is possibly TRBD1 (5 bases). The CDR3 has 17 residues. Trimming left V 4 bases short and J 0 bases short, with 16 bases between. CDR1 and CDR2 (germline): MGHRA, YSYEKL. CDR3 bases: TGCGCCAGCAGCCTCCGCTCGGGGGTGAGTAGCAATCAGCCCCAGCATTTT. Protein sequence: CASSLRSGVSSNQPQHF.

The rearrangement joins TRBV6-4 to TRBJ2-3; 8 bases agree with TRBD1. J lost 4 bases, V lost 6 bases, and 9 bases had no gene match. Looked up from germline, CDR1 is MRHNA and CDR2 is SNTAGT. The CDR3 covers 15 residues. CDR3 sequence reads: CASSERSGGADTQYF. CDR3 in DNA: TGTGCCAGCAGCGAACGATCAGGGGGCGCAGATACGCAGTATTTT.

In its sample, this clone was seen once. The chain employs TRBV10-2 and TRBJ2-7; the D gene is possibly TRBD1 (5 bases). This CDR3 has 11 amino acids. CDR1 and CDR2 (germline): WSHSY, SAAADI. V lost 6 bases and J lost 3, with 6 bases in between. Written as DNA, the CDR3 is TGCGCCAGCAGAGACAGCTACGAGCAGTACTTC. Protein product: CASRDSYEQYF.

J is TRBJ2-5 and V is TRBV6-1, with 7 bases matching TRBD1. V lost 6 bases, J lost 2 bases, and 9 bases stayed unmatched. This CDR3 region has 15 residues. CDR1 and CDR2 from the germline V gene are MNHNS and SASEGT. The CDR3 bases are TGTGCCAGCAGCAGGACAGGAAATGGGCAAGAGACCCAGTACTTC. It specifies CASSRTGNGQETQYF.

V usage is TRBV7-4 and J usage is TRBJ2-1, with 7 bases aligning to TRBD2. J gave up 7 bases and V 5 bases, and 14 bases lay outside the gene matches. The CDR3 sequence is 16 residues long. Germline CDR1 SGHVT, CDR2 SQSDAQ. In DNA form, the CDR3 reads TGTGCCAGCAGCGTTAAGCTTCTAGCGGTCTTAAATGAGCAGTTCTTC. It yields the protein CASSVKLLAVLNEQFF.

V usage is TRBV28 and J usage is TRBJ2-3; D is unclear. The CDR3 contains 13 residues. Trimming removed 4 bases from V and 1 base from J, with 6 bases in between. The germline CDR1 and CDR2 sequences are MDHEN and SYDVKM. DNA for the CDR3: TGTGCCAGCAGTTCGACTCGCACAGATACGCAGTATTTT. This translates into CASSSTRTDTQYF.

The J gene is TRBJ1-2, the V gene TRBV6-5; possibly TRBD1 for D (6 bases). Germline values: CDR1 MNHEY, CDR2 SVGAGI. The ends were cut back, 5 bases at V and 0 bases at J, with 10 bases in the middle. The CDR3 runs to 14 residues. The CDR3, as DNA: TGTGCCAGCAGTCAGGACAGCGCTAACTATGGCTACACCTTC. Encoded protein: CASSQDSANYGYTF.

V usage is TRBV11-1 and J usage is TRBJ2-2, with D unclear. The V gene's germline CDR1 is SGHAT and CDR2 FQDESV (reference sequence). V was cut by 5 bases and J by 0 bases, with 7 bases left in between. This CDR3 has 14 residues. The CDR3 reads CASSITANTGELFF. In nucleotides, the CDR3 is TGTGCCAGCAGCATAACAGCGAACACCGGGGAGCTGTTTTTT.

The rearrangement uses TRBV19 and TRBJ1-1; 10 bases agree with TRBD1. With V trimmed by 3 bases and J by 5 bases, 6 bases remained unmatched. The CDR3 runs 15 residues. In germline, CDR1 is LNHDA, CDR2 SQIVND (reference sequence). The CDR3 DNA reads as TGTGCCAGTAGTATTCGGGGACAGGGGAAGACTGAAGCTTTCTTT. Amino acids: CASSIRGQGKTEAFF.

This chain uses TRBV7-9 with TRBJ2-1; TRBD1 agrees at 9 bases. The V gene's germline CDR1 is SEHNR and CDR2 FQNEAQ (reference sequence). The J segment lost 9 bases and the V segment lost 5 bases, leaving 14 bases of the junction unmatched. The CDR3 extends over 16 amino acids. The CDR3 DNA sequence: TGTGCCAGCAGCCCTGAAGGGACAGGGAAAACCGGTGAGCAGTTCTTC. The encoded protein is CASSPEGTGKTGEQFF.

The chain recombines TRBV7-3 with TRBJ1-1; D remains unclear. V shed 6 bases and J shed 5 bases, with 19 bases lying between them. CDR3 size: 15 residues. Germline-derived CDR1 and CDR2 are SGHTA and FQGTGA. This CDR3 is CASRERPGVETEAFF. The CDR3 DNA reads TGTGCCAGCAGGGAAAGGCCCGGGGTTGAGACTGAAGCTTTCTTT.

The rearrangement joins TRBV9 to TRBJ1-5, with D hard to call. From germline, CDR1 is SGDLS and CDR2 YYNGEE. This CDR3 is 16 amino acids long. With 0 bases removed from V and 2 bases from J, the gap between germline ends came to 12 bases. CDR3 sequence: CASSVVVVGGNQPQHF. The DNA for the CDR3 is TGTGCCAGCAGCGTAGTGGTGGTAGGAGGCAATCAGCCCCAGCATTTT. Complete variable domain (other parts from reference TRBV9 and TRBJ1-5): DSGVTQTPKHLITATGQRVTLRCSPRSGDLSVYWYQQSLDQGLQFLIQYYNGEERAKGNILERFSAQQFPDLHSELNLSSLELGDSALYFCASSVVVVGGNQPQHFGDGTRLSIL.

This clone was found once. CDR3 residues: CASSPGDRGSTDTQYF. In DNA, the CDR3 is TGTGCCAGCAGCCCCGGGGACAGGGGAAGCACAGATACGCAGTATTTT. This chain joins TRBV7-9 and TRBJ2-3; 10 nucleotides line up with TRBD1. The V and J ends lost 5 bases and 0 bases, in that order; junction bases with no gene match: 5. The V gene's germline CDR1 is SEHNR and CDR2 FQNEAQ (reference sequence). The CDR3 is made up of 16 amino acids.

This chain links TRBV19 with TRBJ1-2, with D tentatively TRBD1 (6 bases). The CDR3 has 18 amino acids. The V end lost 4 bases, the J end lost 0 bases, and 21 bases lay between the germline ends. Germline CDR1 LNHDA, CDR2 SQIVND (reference sequence). CDR3 sequence: CASSRPRTAPRANYGYTF. CDR3 nucleotide sequence: TGTGCCAGTAGTAGACCACGGACAGCCCCTAGGGCTAACTATGGCTACACCTTC. The whole variable domain, filled in from reference TRBV19 and TRBJ1-2, reads DGGITQSPKYLFRKEGQNVTLSCEQNLNHDAMYWYRQDPGQGLRLIYYSQIVNDFQKGDIAEGYSVSREKKESFPLTVTSAQKNPTAFYLCASSRPRTAPRANYGYTFGSGTRLTVV.

This clone was picked up one time. The genes are TRBV4-1 and TRBJ1-6, with TRBD1 matching 7 bases. The germline CDR1 and CDR2 sequences are MGHRA and YSYEKL. The CDR3 runs 15 residues. J was trimmed by 7 bases and V by 5 bases; bases with no gene match: 8. CDR3 sequence: CASSILYRGNSPLHF. The CDR3 DNA reads as TGCGCCAGCAGCATCCTCTACAGGGGAAATTCACCCCTCCACTTT.